A single sample gave rise to the 13 T cell receptor beta chains below, sequenced in a study of Ad26.COV2.S vaccination and SARS-CoV-2 variants. Treatment described: around 19 received Ad26.COV2.S at low or high dose, single or two shots; roughly five received placebo; per-sample allocation not given. Specimens were obtained on day 63 following the first vaccine or placebo injection. Produced via immunoSEQ multiplex PCR; TCRdb's table is partial and in-frame only. The sample contains fewer than 600,000 clones, 80% to 90% of which appear only once. This specimen consisted of peripheral blood, obtained in a trial of Ad26.COV2.S vaccine versus placebo. These receptors were taken from a person between 18 and 59 years old who received the Ad26.COV2.S COVID-19 vaccine or a placebo.

The gene calls are TRBV7-9 and TRBJ2-7, with D tentatively TRBD1 (6 bases). This CDR3 is built from 16 residues. Per the germline V gene, CDR1 is SEHNR and CDR2 is FQNEAQ (reference sequence). V gave up 5 bases and J gave up 2 bases, with 19 bases separating them. This chain's CDR3 is CASSRITGTVAYEQYF. The CDR3 bases are TGTGCCAGCAGCCGAATAACAGGGACGGTAGCCTACGAGCAGTACTTC.

CDR3 in DNA: TGTGTCAGTGCGGCTAGCTCCTACGAGCAGTACTTC. Amino acids: CVSAASSYEQYF. The chain has TRBV7-9 and TRBJ2-7; D is uncertain. This CDR3 has 12 amino acids. Germline-derived CDR1 and CDR2 are SEHNR and FQNEAQ (reference sequence).

This clone was detected only a few times. The chain combines TRBV5-8 with TRBJ2-7, with TRBD1 matching 7 bases. CDR1 and CDR2 from the germline V gene are SGHTS and YDEGEE. This CDR3 spans 14 amino acids. J lost 10 bases, V lost 4 bases, and 14 bases had no gene match. The CDR3 sequence: CASSPTYGRQGQYF. CDR3 in DNA: TGTGCCAGCAGCCCTACCTATGGCCGACAGGGACAGTACTTC.

The gene calls are TRBV29-1 and TRBJ2-3, with 15 bases lining up with TRBD2. The length of the CDR3 is 17 residues. J lost 1 base, V lost 4 bases, and 6 bases had no gene match. Germline loops: CDR1 SQVTM, CDR2 ANQGSEA. The CDR3: CSVAGLAGGRGTDTQYF. Here the CDR3 DNA reads TGCAGCGTTGCCGGACTAGCGGGGGGGCGTGGCACAGATACGCAGTATTTT.

The J gene is TRBJ1-2, the V gene TRBV7-9; the D is unclear. Germline V gene data show CDR1 as SEHNR and CDR2 as FQNEAQ (reference sequence). Trimming stripped 1 base from V and 5 bases from J, with 8 bases between. The CDR3 length is 13 residues. In DNA form, the CDR3 reads TGTGCCAGCAGCTTAGAGAGTTGGTATGGCTACACCTTC. It translates to CASSLESWYGYTF.

This chain joins TRBV28 and TRBJ2-3; possible D gene TRBD2, 7 bases. This CDR3 contains 15 residues. Germline V gene lookup returns CDR1 MDHEN and CDR2 SYDVKM. V was shortened by 6 bases and J by 1 base, with 14 bases between the two germline ends. CDR3 sequence: CASRGGAQGTDTQYF. CDR3 in DNA: TGTGCCAGCAGAGGGGGGGCGCAGGGCACAGATACGCAGTATTTT.

This sequence joins TRBV9 and TRBJ2-3, with D unresolved. Trimming took 4 bases from V and 0 from J, leaving 12 bases between them. Germline V lookup: CDR1 SGDLS, CDR2 YYNGEE. The CDR3 extends over 15 amino acids. The DNA for the CDR3 is TGTGCCAGCAGCTCGTCGACGTCTAGCACAGATACGCAGTATTTT. Its protein is CASSSSTSSTDTQYF.

The genes are TRBV18 and TRBJ2-7; D gene uncertain. Germline V CDR1 and CDR2: KGHSH, LQKENI. The V and J ends lost 1 base and 1 base respectively, with 5 bases between them. This CDR3 comprises 13 residues. DNA for the CDR3: TGTGCCAGCTCACCACGGGATTCCTACGAGCAGTACTTC. The encoded protein is CASSPRDSYEQYF.

The chain uses TRBV18 and TRBJ2-5, with D possibly matching TRBD1 (6 bases). The V gene's germline CDR1 is KGHSH and CDR2 LQKENI. V dropped 0 bases and J dropped 5 bases, with 16 bases sitting between them. The CDR3 spans 16 residues. DNA for the CDR3: TGTGCCAGCTCACCACCACAGGGAAGAGGCGGGGAGACCCAGTACTTC. Encoded protein: CASSPPQGRGGETQYF.

The genes are TRBV7-2 and TRBJ2-5, with TRBD2 identical over 7 bases. V was pared by 3 bases and J by 7 bases, with 8 bases of the junction left unmatched. In germline, CDR1 is SGHTA, CDR2 FQGNSA. This CDR3 has 14 amino acids. This CDR3 is CASSLAQPGGTQYF. Written as DNA, the CDR3 is TGTGCCAGCAGCTTGGCCCAACCGGGGGGGACCCAGTACTTC.

The rearrangement joins TRBV11-2 to TRBJ2-7, with 10 bases fitting TRBD1. Germline V gene lookup returns CDR1 SGHAT and CDR2 FQNNGV. With 1 base clipped from V and 3 bases from J, the junction kept 3 bases outside the gene matches. The CDR3 contains 15 residues. CDR3 residues: CASSLGQGAIYEQYF. In DNA form, the CDR3 reads TGTGCCAGCAGCTTAGGACAGGGGGCCATCTACGAGCAGTACTTC.

The genes are TRBV7-9 and TRBJ1-2; weak D call: TRBD1 (5 bases). This CDR3 has 14 residues. V dropped 7 bases and J dropped 6 bases, with 18 bases sitting between them. Germline CDR1 and CDR2: SEHNR and FQNEAQ (reference sequence). This CDR3 reads CASNDINRPHGYTF. The CDR3 coding sequence is TGTGCCAGCAACGATATTAACAGGCCCCATGGCTACACCTTC.

This chain uses TRBV2 with TRBJ2-2; D not resolved. V lost 2 bases to trimming and J lost 2 bases, with 12 bases between them. The CDR3 consists of 16 residues. Looked up from germline, CDR1 is SNHLY and CDR2 is FYNNEI. This chain's CDR3 is CASSEQRGENTGELFF. CDR3 DNA sequence: TGTGCCAGCAGTGAACAGCGTGGAGAAAACACCGGGGAGCTGTTTTTT.